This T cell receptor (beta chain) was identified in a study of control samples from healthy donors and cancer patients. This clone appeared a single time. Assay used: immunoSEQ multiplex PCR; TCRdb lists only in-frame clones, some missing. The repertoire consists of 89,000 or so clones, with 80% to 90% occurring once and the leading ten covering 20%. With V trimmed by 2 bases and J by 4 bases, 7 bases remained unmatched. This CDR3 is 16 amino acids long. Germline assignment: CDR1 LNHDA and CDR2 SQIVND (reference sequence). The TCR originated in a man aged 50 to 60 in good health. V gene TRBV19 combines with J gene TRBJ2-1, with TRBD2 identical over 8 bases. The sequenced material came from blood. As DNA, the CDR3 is TGTGCCAGTAGTATAAGTGGGACTAGAGTTTACAATGAGCAGTTCTTC. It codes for CASSISGTRVYNEQFF.